The 24 T cell receptor beta chains presented below share a single source sample, sequenced in a study of radiotherapy plus CTLA-4 blockade in lung cancer. Profiled with immunoSEQ multiplex PCR; TCRdb holds only in-frame clones, not every one. The sample yields roughly 50,000 clones, roughly three quarters seen once. Sequenced material: peripheral blood, taken from a patient treated with radiotherapy plus ipilimumab. The receptors derive from a human donor with non-small cell lung cancer who had stable disease on radiotherapy plus ipilimumab.

The chain combines TRBV18 with TRBJ2-5; TRBD1 matches 7 bases. The length of the CDR3 is 15 residues. Germline-derived CDR1 and CDR2 are KGHSH and LQKENI. V lost 3 bases, J lost 5 bases, and 9 bases stayed unmatched. CDR3: CASSPQNRGGETQYF. In DNA, the CDR3 is TGTGCCAGCTCACCTCAAAACAGGGGCGGCGAGACCCAGTACTTC.

This chain links TRBV19 with TRBJ1-5; D is possibly TRBD1 (6 bases). This CDR3 spans 12 amino acids. V lost 10 bases and J lost 5, with 12 bases in between. CDR1 LNHDA and CDR2 SQIVND come from the germline V gene (reference sequence). CDR3 sequence reads: CATSDRYQPQHF. The CDR3 DNA sequence: TGTGCCACTTCGGACAGATATCAGCCCCAGCATTTT.

This chain links TRBV5-6 with TRBJ2-1; 7 nucleotides match TRBD1. Per the germline V gene, CDR1 is SGHDT and CDR2 is YYEEEE. Trimming at V came to 6 bases and at J to 3 bases, leaving 6 bases not matched to a gene. CDR3 length: 14 residues. The CDR3 region is CASIPGQSYNEQFF. The CDR3 DNA is TGTGCCAGCATCCCGGGACAGAGCTACAATGAGCAGTTCTTC.

V usage is TRBV27 and J usage is TRBJ1-2; 8 bases agree with TRBD1. Germline loops: CDR1 MNHEY, CDR2 SMNVEV (reference sequence). The CDR3 contains 15 residues. V lost 5 bases and J lost 4; bases outside the gene matches: 9. The CDR3 is CASSVTGVLLYGYTF. The CDR3 DNA follows: TGTGCCAGCAGTGTGACAGGGGTGCTTCTCTATGGCTACACCTTC.

The chain combines TRBV25-1 with TRBJ1-5, with 10 bases identical to TRBD1. Losses at the gene ends were 3 bases for V and 4 bases for J; bases not matched to a gene: 3. The CDR3 loop spans 15 amino acids. Germline values: CDR1 MGHDK, CDR2 SYGVNS. The CDR3: CASSETGGGNQPQHF. The CDR3 DNA sequence: TGTGCCAGCAGTGAGACAGGGGGCGGAAATCAGCCCCAGCATTTT.

This clone was found once. The V call is TRBV9, the J call TRBJ1-2; D perhaps matches TRBD1 (6 bases). The CDR3 sequence is 18 residues long. V was cut by 4 bases and J by 8 bases, with 30 bases left in between. Germline CDR1 is SGDLS and CDR2 is YYNGEE. The CDR3 is CASSPAAGGSSAVGGYTF. The CDR3 nucleotides are TGTGCCAGCAGCCCCGCCGCGGGGGGCTCGTCGGCTGTAGGGGGCTACACCTTC.

The rearrangement links TRBV5-1 to TRBJ2-1; D gene unclear. Germline CDR1 is SGHRS and CDR2 is YFSETQ. The germline V and J ends were trimmed by 5 bases and 2 bases, with 20 bases remaining between them. The CDR3 is 17 residues long. This chain's CDR3 is CASRVAPQRPPYNEQFF. The CDR3 DNA is TGCGCCAGCAGGGTGGCCCCGCAGAGACCCCCCTACAATGAGCAGTTCTTC.

This rearrangement joins TRBV10-2 to TRBJ2-5; 13 nucleotides align to TRBD2. Germline lookup yields CDR1 WSHSY and CDR2 SAAADI. The CDR3 runs to 14 residues. Trimming at V came to 10 bases and at J to 1 base, leaving 3 bases not matched to a gene. CDR3 bases: TGCGCCACCGGACTAGCGGGGGTCCAAGAGACCCAGTACTTC. Translation: CATGLAGVQETQYF.

This rearrangement joins TRBV5-1 to TRBJ1-1; 7 bases are shared with TRBD1. With 4 bases clipped from V and 4 bases from J, the junction kept 7 bases outside the gene matches. The CDR3 runs to 14 residues. Germline values: CDR1 SGHRS, CDR2 YFSETQ. This CDR3 is CASSIAGGLTEAFF. CDR3 nucleotides: TGCGCCAGCAGCATCGCAGGGGGACTCACTGAAGCTTTCTTT.

This sequence joins TRBV5-4 and TRBJ2-2; TRBD2 is a possible D gene (5 bases). Germline loops: CDR1 SGHNT, CDR2 YYREEE (reference sequence). The V gene lost 4 bases and the J gene lost 6 bases, with 10 bases spanning the gap. This CDR3 comprises 13 residues. The CDR3 region is CASSRPGSGELFF. Here the CDR3 DNA reads TGTGCCAGCAGCCGACCGGGGTCCGGGGAGCTGTTTTTT.

The chain uses TRBV2 and TRBJ1-1, with 7 bases aligning to TRBD1. The CDR3 totals 14 residues. The ends lost 5 bases at V and 1 base at J; junction bases unmatched: 4. Germline loops: CDR1 SNHLY, CDR2 FYNNEI. The CDR3 spells CASSRTGENTEAFF. The CDR3 DNA is TGTGCCAGCAGTAGGACAGGCGAGAACACTGAAGCTTTCTTT.

This rearrangement joins TRBV7-6 to TRBJ2-3; maybe TRBD2 (7 bases). The V gene's germline CDR1 is SGHVS and CDR2 FNYEAQ. The ends were cut back, 1 base at V and 9 bases at J, with 20 bases in the middle. The CDR3 sequence is 16 residues long. CDR3 sequence (DNA): TGTGCCAGCAGCTTAGTATTTCGGGGGGCGGACCAGACGCAGTATTTT. Its protein is CASSLVFRGADQTQYF.

The chain recombines TRBV5-1 with TRBJ2-2; TRBD1 agrees at 8 bases. After removal of 1 base from V and 3 bases from J, the junction contained 2 bases not matched to a gene. Germline V gives CDR1 SGHRS, CDR2 YFSETQ. The CDR3 has 15 amino acids. This CDR3 is CASSLQTGDTGELFF. The CDR3 region has the DNA TGCGCCAGCAGCTTGCAGACAGGGGACACCGGGGAGCTGTTTTTT.

This chain uses TRBV9 with TRBJ1-1; D is unresolved. CDR1 SGDLS and CDR2 YYNGEE come from the germline V gene. The CDR3 loop spans 13 amino acids. The V end was cut by 1 base, the J end by 4 bases, with 8 bases between. The CDR3 loop reads CASSVSQTTEAFF. CDR3 nucleotides: TGTGCCAGCAGCGTATCCCAGACCACTGAAGCTTTCTTT.

This clone was seen more than once but under ten times. The chain joins TRBV6-5 to TRBJ2-7, with no clear D. Per the germline V gene, CDR1 is MNHEY and CDR2 is SVGAGI. V was pared by 5 bases and J by 3 bases, with 11 bases between. The CDR3 is made up of 13 amino acids. The CDR3 protein is CASSEIRLYEQYV. The DNA for the CDR3 is TGTGCCAGCAGTGAAATTCGACTCTACGAGCAGTACGTC.

This clone came up a few times. The CDR3 is CASSLSRAPRNQPQHF. The CDR3 nucleotides are TGTGCCAGCAGCCTGAGCCGAGCCCCCCGCAATCAGCCCCAGCATTTT. V usage is TRBV5-6 and J usage is TRBJ1-5; D is unclear. CDR1 and CDR2 (germline): SGHDT, YYEEEE. The CDR3 contains 16 residues. Trimming cost V 4 bases and J 2 bases, with 16 bases left between them.

V is TRBV28 and J is TRBJ1-1; no firm D call. Germline loops: CDR1 MDHEN, CDR2 SYDVKM. The CDR3 sequence is 14 residues long. Trimming removed 6 bases from V and 0 bases from J, with 11 bases in between. For the CDR3, the DNA is TGTGCCAGCAGCTCCGATGGGTTGAACACTGAAGCTTTCTTT. It specifies CASSSDGLNTEAFF.

In DNA form, the CDR3 reads TGTGCCAGCAGCTTAGCGCGGGAGACCCAGTACTTC. Its translation: CASSLARETQYF. V is TRBV7-2 and J is TRBJ2-5; the D is unclear. Germline CDR1 and CDR2: SGHTA and FQGNSA. The V end lost 0 bases, the J end lost 5 bases, and 4 bases lay between the germline ends. The CDR3 is 12 residues long.

The chain carries TRBV4-3 and TRBJ2-3; 11 bases map to TRBD2. There are 16 residues in the CDR3. Looked up from germline, CDR1 is LGHNA and CDR2 is YSLEER. Trimming took 1 base from V and 4 from J; bases not matched to a gene: 4. CDR3 sequence reads: CASSQGLAGISDTQYF. The CDR3 DNA reads TGCGCCAGCAGCCAAGGACTAGCGGGGATCTCAGATACGCAGTATTTT.

The chain recombines TRBV18 with TRBJ1-1, with 9 bases aligning to TRBD1. Germline V gene lookup returns CDR1 KGHSH and CDR2 LQKENI. V was pared by 4 bases and J by 6 bases, with 6 bases of the junction left unmatched. There are 14 residues in the CDR3. The CDR3 bases are TGTGCCAGCTCACTCAAAACAGGGGGCTCTGAAGCTTTCTTT. This translates into CASSLKTGGSEAFF.

This clone has only one observation. The V and J genes are TRBV12-5 and TRBJ1-2; no firm D call. The germline V and J ends were trimmed by 2 bases and 0 bases, with 16 bases remaining between them. The CDR3 loop spans 17 amino acids. Germline CDR1 reads LGHNT; CDR2 reads FRNRAP. The CDR3 sequence is CASGLPDRTTSNYGYTF. In nucleotides, the CDR3 is TGTGCTAGTGGTTTGCCTGACCGGACGACATCTAACTATGGCTACACCTTC.

V and J are TRBV10-2 and TRBJ2-4; maybe TRBD1 (6 bases). The germline CDR1 and CDR2 sequences are WSHSY and SAAADI. V lost 8 bases, J lost 6 bases, and 17 bases lay in between. The CDR3 has 14 amino acids. The chain's CDR3 is CASERSRDTNIQYF. CDR3 coding DNA: TGCGCCAGCGAAAGAAGCAGGGACACAAACATTCAGTACTTC.

The gene calls are TRBV7-8 and TRBJ1-1; 10 bases map to TRBD1. Germline CDR1 SGHVS, CDR2 FQNEAQ. This CDR3 comprises 17 residues. The V and J ends lost 6 bases and 0 bases, in that order; junction bases with no gene match: 10. The DNA for the CDR3 is TGTGCCAGCAGTCTCCAGGACAGGGGGTTCCTGAACACTGAAGCTTTCTTT. As protein: CASSLQDRGFLNTEAFF.

The V and J genes are TRBV7-9 and TRBJ1-1; the match to TRBD1 covers 8 bases. CDR1 is SEHNR, CDR2 FQNEAQ, per germline (reference sequence). The V gene end was trimmed by 5 bases and the J gene end by 7 bases; junction bases not matched to a gene: 12. CDR3 length: 15 residues. CDR3 region: CASSQPSTGVDEAFF. The CDR3 coding sequence is TGTGCCAGCAGCCAACCTTCGACAGGGGTGGATGAAGCTTTCTTT.